These 17 T cell receptor beta chains share one sample of origin, sequenced in a study of cytomegalovirus exposure and HLA in healthy donors. Amplification used 60 Vbeta primers and 13 Jbeta primers. Assay used: immunoSEQ multiplex PCR; TCRdb lists only in-frame clones, some missing. The sample has over 150,000 clones; around four fifths are singletons. Input material: PBMCs. Receptor source: a woman between 50 and 59 years old in good health and CMV-seronegative.

The rearrangement links TRBV7-8 to TRBJ2-2, with D uncertain. Germline loops: CDR1 SGHVS, CDR2 FQNEAQ. V gave up 5 bases and J gave up 7 bases, with 8 bases separating them. The CDR3 extends over 12 amino acids. For the CDR3, the DNA is TGTGCCAGCAGCCAAGTCAGCGGGGAGCTGTTTTTT. Its translation is CASSQVSGELFF.

This sequence joins TRBV7-9 and TRBJ2-2; TRBD2 might be the D (6 bases). Germline CDR1 is SEHNR and CDR2 is FQNEAQ (reference sequence). Trimming took 5 bases from V and 3 from J, leaving 19 bases between them. This CDR3 region has 17 residues. CDR3 sequence (DNA): TGTGCCAGCAGCGCCCGGGACTTGGGCGGGGACACCGGGGAGCTGTTTTTT. Encoded protein: CASSARDLGGDTGELFF.

The genes are TRBV15 and TRBJ1-4; a weak D match, TRBD1 (6 bases). The CDR3 has 17 residues. Germline V gene data show CDR1 as LNHNV and CDR2 as YYDKDF (reference sequence). Trimming removed 3 bases at V and 0 bases at J, with 14 bases between. The CDR3 here is CATSRMITGSTNEKLFF. The CDR3 DNA reads as TGTGCCACCAGCAGGATGATAACAGGGTCAACTAATGAAAAACTGTTTTTT.

The rearrangement joins TRBV27 to TRBJ2-1; the match to TRBD1 covers 8 bases. Germline-derived CDR1 and CDR2 are MNHEY and SMNVEV (reference sequence). This CDR3 is 14 amino acids long. V shed 4 bases, J shed 8 bases, and the junction held 7 bases outside the gene matches. This CDR3 is CASSWPGGRYEQFF. CDR3 bases: TGTGCCAGCAGTTGGCCAGGGGGCCGTTATGAGCAGTTCTTC.

The chain has TRBV7-7 and TRBJ2-5; D ambiguous. Germline V gene lookup returns CDR1 SSHAT and CDR2 FNYEAQ (reference sequence). Trimming removed 3 bases from V and 2 bases from J, with 7 bases in between. This CDR3 has 13 residues. The CDR3 loop is CASSFDFQETQYF. CDR3 DNA: TGTGCCAGCAGCTTCGACTTTCAAGAGACCCAGTACTTC.

The chain combines TRBV5-5 with TRBJ2-7, with 9 nucleotides matching TRBD1. Per germline, CDR1 SGHKS and CDR2 YYEKEE (reference sequence). With V trimmed by 2 bases and J by 5 bases, 5 bases remained unmatched. CDR3 length: 14 residues. CDR3 sequence (DNA): TGTGCCAGCAGCTTAGGGACAGGGAGTGACGAGCAGTACTTC. This sequence encodes CASSLGTGSDEQYF.

This chain uses TRBV5-5 with TRBJ2-6; 9 bases map to TRBD1. Germline-derived CDR1 and CDR2 are SGHKS and YYEKEE (reference sequence). This CDR3 has 19 residues. The ends lost 1 base at V and 0 bases at J; junction bases unmatched: 8. DNA of the CDR3: TGTGCCAGCAGCTTGCCGGGGGACAGGGAGAACTCTGGGGCCAACGTCCTGACTTTC. This encodes CASSLPGDRENSGANVLTF.

The rearrangement joins TRBV21-1 to TRBJ2-7; whether TRBD1, the table's D call, matches the DNA was not checked. TRBV21-1 is flagged as a pseudogene. The CDR3 extends over 15 amino acids. DNA of the CDR3: TGTGCCAGCAGCAAGGGGGACAGGGGAAGGTACGAGCAGTACTTC. It encodes CASSKGDRGRYEQYF.

This chain joins TRBV7-3 and TRBJ2-3; the D gene is possibly TRBD1 (6 bases). This CDR3 comprises 16 residues. Germline CDR1 and CDR2: SGHTA and FQGTGA. V lost 5 bases and J 0 bases, leaving 15 bases between the germline ends. In DNA, the CDR3 is TGTGCCAGCAGCCCGAATGGACAGCTAAGCACAGATACGCAGTATTTT. Protein sequence: CASSPNGQLSTDTQYF.

The chain couples TRBV4-2 to TRBJ2-7; D gene ambiguous. This CDR3 spans 13 amino acids. Trimming took 1 base from V and 4 from J, leaving 8 bases between them. Germline V gene sequence: CDR1 LGHNA, CDR2 YNFKEQ. Here the CDR3 reads CASSQVSEYEQYF. CDR3 coding DNA: TGTGCCAGCAGCCAAGTCTCTGAGTACGAGCAGTACTTC.

The sample holds a few counts of this clone. The chain joins TRBV19 to TRBJ1-1; no firm D call. The CDR3 is 13 residues long. Trimming cost V 4 bases and J 10 bases, with 16 bases left between them. Germline CDR1 and CDR2: LNHDA and SQIVND (reference sequence). This chain's CDR3 is CASSTQREGRAFF. The DNA of the CDR3 is TGTGCCAGTAGTACCCAAAGGGAGGGTAGAGCTTTCTTT.

The chain combines TRBV4-2 with TRBJ1-1; TRBD1 aligns across 9 bases. V shed 2 bases and J 4 bases; nucleotides not matched to a gene: 5. The CDR3 consists of 15 residues. The V gene's germline CDR1 is LGHNA and CDR2 YNFKEQ. The CDR3 DNA reads as TGTGCCAGCAGCCAAAAGGACAGGGGTAGCACTGAAGCTTTCTTT. Amino acids: CASSQKDRGSTEAFF.

The rearrangement links TRBV7-9 to TRBJ2-5; TRBD1 is a possible D gene (5 bases). The germline V gene encodes CDR1 SEHNR and CDR2 FQNEAQ (reference sequence). The CDR3 is 14 amino acids. V was shortened by 1 base and J by 5 bases, with 11 bases between the two germline ends. CDR3 nucleotides: TGTGCCAGCAGCTTAGAGGCAGGGCGGGAGACCCAGTACTTC. Encoded protein: CASSLEAGRETQYF.

This clone has only a few counts. The genes are TRBV15 and TRBJ2-1; D is possibly TRBD1 (6 bases). Trimming removed 2 bases from V and 2 bases from J, with 22 bases in between. The CDR3 is made up of 19 amino acids. From germline, CDR1 is LNHNV and CDR2 YYDKDF (reference sequence). CDR3 amino acids: CATSRKGRKQGRTYNEQFF. CDR3 sequence (DNA): TGTGCCACCAGCAGAAAAGGCAGAAAACAGGGAAGGACCTACAATGAGCAGTTCTTC.

V usage is TRBV9 and J usage is TRBJ2-1; perhaps TRBD2 as D (7 bases). The germline V gene has CDR1 SGDLS and CDR2 YYNGEE. Trimming shortened V by 7 bases and J by 8 bases, and 19 bases separated the two germline ends. This CDR3 has 14 amino acids. The DNA for the CDR3 is TGTGCCAGCGACCCCGGGGGGCCGGTTGATGAGCAGTTCTTC. This sequence encodes CASDPGGPVDEQFF.

V is TRBV6-4 and J is TRBJ1-1; maybe TRBD1 (5 bases). The CDR3 has 17 residues. The ends were cut back, 0 bases at V and 4 bases at J, with 18 bases in the middle. Germline CDR1 reads MRHNA; CDR2 reads SNTAGT. The CDR3 DNA reads TGTGCCAGCAGTGACTCCCCAAGGGGCGGTGGAGTCACTGAAGCTTTCTTT. Residues: CASSDSPRGGGVTEAFF.

The rearrangement links TRBV7-2 to TRBJ1-1, with D unresolved. The CDR3 runs to 15 residues. Between the trimmed V and J ends, which lost 0 bases and 1 base, there was a span of 9 bases. CDR1 and CDR2 from the germline V gene are SGHTA and FQGNSA. The CDR3 DNA reads as TGTGCCAGCAGCTTAGCTTCTGCGAAGAACACTGAAGCTTTCTTT. Translation: CASSLASAKNTEAFF.